This T cell receptor (beta chain) emerged from a study of beta chain features in type 1 diabetes (dated by TCRdb to the late 2010s). Regarding the complete study: No differences in mean age, gender distribution, total cell number or subset yield were found between patients and healthy donors. Naive and central memory subsets were obtained from all 30 or so donors, but regulatory and stem cell-like memory subsets were isolated from only 8 patients and roughly 8 healthy donors. The study compared TCRB repertoires of sorted circulating CD4+ T cell subsets between recently diagnosed type 1 diabetes patients and matched healthy donors. A total of some 110 million sorted cells were examined across all samples, and a strong correlation was observed between cell number per subset and RNA yield.

From each donor, a single peripheral blood sample of about 110 mL on average was drawn into heparinised tubes. Using a panel that included CD45RO, CCR7, CD25, CD127, CD95 and CD27, naive, central memory, regulatory and stem cell-like memory CD4+ T cells were sorted on a BD FACSAria II. A purity above 95% was achieved for all sorted populations. PBMCs were separated immediately by Lymphoprep density gradient centrifugation and were stained directly, without being cultured. So that batch effects would be minimized, each experiment stained and sorted samples in pairs, pairing one healthy donor with one patient. The High Capacity cDNA Reverse Transcription Kit was used to reverse transcribe all of the isolated RNA, meaning that expressed TCRB transcripts were what got sequenced. Deep immunoSEQ sequencing was applied to naive, central memory and regulatory T cell samples, giving an average of about 3.6 million total reads per sample. Sorted cells were lysed in RLT buffer and RNA was extracted with DNase-treated RNeasy Micro or Mini kits, depending on cell number. To prevent cross-contamination, every cell subset was processed on its own, while patient and healthy donor samples were processed together. Using the immunoSEQ multiplex PCR, TCRB sequences were amplified from cDNA into 87-bp fragments spanning the CDR3 region. Sequencing of the amplicons was performed on the Illumina HiSeq platform. The study's own analysis went as follows. PCR bias was corrected computationally using synthetic template baselines, and reads within Hamming distance 2 were collapsed, with unmergeable singletons discarded. Reads were aligned against IMGT so that V, D and J genes, CDR3 length and insertions or deletions at six rearrangement sites could be assigned. Within each subset, clonotype counts were normalized to sorted cell number, after which true diversity and Gini coefficients were computed with the tcR R package. Repertoire sharing was quantified using the overlap coefficient calculated on TCRB nucleotide sequences. Out-of-frame TCRB sequences from naive cells were analyzed to stand in for the pre-selection repertoire. What TCRdb holds here is the immuneACCESS table cut down to in-frame rearrangements. Part of the clones is not present; checked against another copy, under half of the missing clones reflect an unresolved V gene, and the others are unexplained. That table gives V, J and clone size, and the DNA gave D and trimming. Recorded for this sample are about 900,000 clones; roughly 16% of them occurred a single time. The top ten constitute 0.02% to 0.03% of the sample.

The paper's findings and limits, for the study overall: HLA sub-analyses involved small numbers of individuals, so any influence of HLA type on TCRB rearrangement remained unresolved. PCR might favor shorter templates, but patient and control samples were amplified and corrected together, so any skew would affect both groups equally. At VDJ recombination sites, type 1 diabetes patients had fewer insertions and more deleted nucleotides, which implies abnormalities in thymic rearrangement. In all four CD4+ subsets, TCRB CDR3 length was moderately but significantly shorter in type 1 diabetes patients. Because cDNA was sequenced instead of genomic DNA, activated cells with high expression could be over-represented, although the groups did not differ in activation or CD3 levels. The naive, central memory and regulatory TCRB repertoires appeared to resemble one another more closely among patients than among healthy donors.

Remarks on this clone: It has no known antigen specificity. The sample holds no much larger clone one base away, and base qualities are not on file.

Including cysteine and phenylalanine, the CDR3 has 14 amino acids. Left in the record is the CDR3 DNA by itself, 42 bases read in frame from the first base. V is cut by 7 bases and J by 8 bases, and the space between the germline ends is 18 bases. Reading the germline V gene gives CDR1 SNHLY and CDR2 FYNNEI. The clonotype was recovered from a woman aged 18-29 years in good health. Sample: naive CD4+ T cells from blood. The cell subset or site label on this specimen signifies: true naive CD4+ T cells. The chain is encoded by TRBV2 joined to TRBJ1-5; TRBD1 is possibly the D segment (6 matching bases). The CDR3 reads CASTKGGEIEPQHF. The DNA sequence is TGTGCCAGCACAAAAGGGGGGGAAATTGAGCCCCAGCATTTT. With all but the CDR3 taken from the reference TRBV2 and TRBJ1-5 genes, the full variable domain is: EPEVTQTPSHQVTQMGQEVILRCVPISNHLYFYWYRQILGQKVEFLVSFYNNEISEKSEIFDDQFSVERPDGSNFTLKIRSTKLEDSAMYFCASTKGGEIEPQHFGDGTRLSIL.